This note documents a single T cell receptor beta chain sequence. This clonotype has only a few counts. Its antigen is still unknown. No base quality values were provided; no much bigger clone lies one nucleotide off. From its cysteine to its phenylalanine, the CDR3 spans 16 amino acids. Just CDR3 DNA is preserved here, 48 bases in frame from base 1. In the germline V gene, CDR1 corresponds to MNHEY and CDR2 to SVGAGI. Ends trimmed: V by 5 bases, J by 8 bases; bases unmatched to a gene: 15. This entry is derived from a study of patients and donors after allogeneic stem cell transplantation (dated by TCRdb to about 2020). Library preparation was by RT-PCR. TCRdb lists the instrument as NextSeq 550. The public reads were quality trimmed at Q25 with fastp and then assembled into clones with MiXCR by TCRdb, keeping productive beta chains. Entries that share a CDR3 protein sequence are merged under the most common genes and DNA. The sample table shows 110,000 or so distinct CDR3 sequences, and approximately 40% are seen once. The top ten constitute 27% of the sample.

This TCR was recovered from a human donor who was either an allogeneic HSCT recipient or a stem cell or donor lymphocyte infusion donor (not recorded which). It is not recorded whose cells these are; they may come from a transplant donor. The chain is made from TRBV6-5 and TRBJ1-2; 9 central nucleotides agree with TRBD1. The source material was blood, either unsorted or a sorted T cell fraction (not recorded which). The CDR3 in this case is CASSRAYRGRSMGYTF. Read as DNA, the sequence is TGTGCCAGCAGTCGGGCTTACAGGGGGCGCAGCATGGGCTACACCTTC.